A selection of T cell receptor beta chains follows, all from one sample in a study of blood T cell repertoires in COVID-19. Assay used: immunoSEQ multiplex PCR; TCRdb lists only in-frame clones, some missing. The sample shows about 110,000 clones, 71% of them seen only once. The sequenced sample was peripheral blood. Receptor source: a woman between 40 and 50 years old with acute or convalescent COVID-19. Each CDR3 is given with its conserved first and last residue. The order of the fields is J gene, D gene, clone size, V gene, CDR3 DNA, CDR3 protein. The D gene is left open where the match is weak. A clone size is listed for some rows: how often the clone was seen (once, few, many), or a class if it is expanded.

>TRBJ1-2|.|.|TRBV27
TGTGCCACCTACGACTATGGCTACACCTTC
CATYDYGYTF
>TRBJ2-3|TRBD2|.|TRBV5-4
TGTGCCAGCACTAGCGGGGGGGCCGGTTCAGATACGCAGTATTTT
CASTSGGAGSDTQYF
>TRBJ2-1|.|.|TRBV29-1
TGCAGCGTTGAAAGAGACAATGAGCAGTTCTTC
CSVERDNEQFF
>TRBJ2-1|TRBD2|few|TRBV9
TGTGCCAGCAGCGTAGTGGGGCCGTCCCCTAGCGGGGTTCGCAATGAGCAGTTCTTC
CASSVVGPSPSGVRNEQFF
>TRBJ1-1|.|.|TRBV2
TGTGCCAGCAGGCCAAACACAGGGATTGGGACTGAAGCTTTCTTT
CASRPNTGIGTEAFF
>TRBJ1-2|.|few|TRBV4-1
TGCGCCAGCAGCCAACCGGGGTCCAACTATGGCTACACCTTC
CASSQPGSNYGYTF
>TRBJ2-3|TRBD2|.|TRBV6-5
TGTGCCAGCAAGGTCGGACTAGGGGCAGATACGCAGTATTTT
CASKVGLGADTQYF
>TRBJ2-1|.|.|TRBV19
TGTGCCAGTAGTATATTGGAGTTTAATGAGCAGTTCTTC
CASSILEFNEQFF
>TRBJ1-6|TRBD1|.|TRBV11-2
TGTGCCAGCAGCCCGACGACAGGGGGAAATTCACCCCTCCACTTT
CASSPTTGGNSPLHF
>TRBJ2-7|TRBD2|many|TRBV7-9
TGTGCCAGCAGCTTCACTAGCGAATCCTACGAGCAGTACTTC
CASSFTSESYEQYF
>TRBJ1-1|.|.|TRBV5-1
TGCGCCAGCAGCGGAGGGTTGGACACTGAAGCTTTCTTT
CASSGGLDTEAFF
>TRBJ2-5|TRBD2|once|TRBV10-2
TGCGCCAGCAGTCTAGCGGGGAAGGGAGAGACCCAGTACTTC
CASSLAGKGETQYF
>TRBJ2-6|TRBD1|.|TRBV30
TGTGCCTGGAGCAGGGGGACCGGGGCCAACGTCCTGACTTTC
CAWSRGTGANVLTF
>TRBJ2-3|.|many|TRBV2
TGTGCCAGCAGTGTTAGCCTGGCCACAGATACGCAGTATTTT
CASSVSLATDTQYF
>TRBJ1-1|.|few|TRBV7-8
TGTGCCAGCAGCTTACCTAACACGGGTCTAGAACGAACTGAAGCTTTCTTT
CASSLPNTGLERTEAFF
>TRBJ2-3|TRBD1|.|TRBV24-1
TGTGCCACCAGTGACCCTTCCCCGGGACAGGGCTCAGATACGCAGTATTTT
CATSDPSPGQGSDTQYF
>TRBJ2-3|.|.|TRBV5-4
TGTGCCAGCAGCTTGCAGGGTATGGAAGATACGCAGTATTTT
CASSLQGMEDTQYF
>TRBJ1-5|TRBD1|few|TRBV6-6
TGTGCCAGCAAACTCGGTGGACAGGCGAATCAGCCCCAGCATTTT
CASKLGGQANQPQHF
>TRBJ1-1|TRBD1|.|TRBV3-1/TRBV3-2
TGTGCCAGCACTGAGGGGGCGAACACTGAAGCTTTCTTT
CASTEGANTEAFF
>TRBJ1-4|TRBD1|.|TRBV9
TGTGCCAGCAGCCCTAGGACAGGGGGCGCATTAGCAACTAATGAAAAACTGTTTTTT
CASSPRTGGALATNEKLFF
>TRBJ1-1|TRBD1|medium-sized|TRBV2
TGTGCCAGCAGCCGGGACAGGGAGGGTGACACTGAAGCTTTCTTT
CASSRDREGDTEAFF
>TRBJ2-5|.|.|TRBV12-5
TGTGCTAGTGGCAGGTTGTCGTCTGAGACCCAGTACTTC
CASGRLSSETQYF
>TRBJ2-5|.|few|TRBV24-1
TGTGCCACCAGTGATGCCCGGACAGATCAAGAGACCCAGTACTTC
CATSDARTDQETQYF
>TRBJ2-2|.|.|TRBV9
TGTGCCAGCAGCGGAAGACGGGACACCGGGGAGCTGTTTTTT
CASSGRRDTGELFF
>TRBJ1-6|.|.|TRBV27
TGTGCCAGCAGTAGAGGGAGGAGGGTTTCTTATAATTCACCCCTCCACTTT
CASSRGRRVSYNSPLHF
>TRBJ1-5|.|many|TRBV28
TGTGCCAGCAGCGGCAGGGGAGTTGATCAGCCCCAGCATTTT
CASSGRGVDQPQHF
>TRBJ1-2|TRBD1|.|TRBV2
TGTGCCAGCCTAGGACAGGGTGACAACTATGGCTACACCTTC
CASLGQGDNYGYTF
>TRBJ1-1|TRBD1|once|TRBV6-5
TGTGCCAGCAGGGCCAGGGGGCGGACTGAAGCTTTCTTT
CASRARGRTEAFF
>TRBJ1-4|.|.|TRBV30
TGTGCCTGGAGTCGGCAGGCGGGTGAAAAACTGTTTTTT
CAWSRQAGEKLFF
>TRBJ2-3|.|.|TRBV2
TGTGCCAGCCTGCGAGGGACTCTCCCCAGCACAGATACGCAGTATTTT
CASLRGTLPSTDTQYF
>TRBJ2-1|TRBD2|.|TRBV9
TGTGCCAGCAGCACCAAGCGGGGGGCCGGTAATGAGCAGTTCTTC
CASSTKRGAGNEQFF
>TRBJ2-5|.|.|TRBV29-1
TGCAGCGTTGAACGCCCGCAGGGCAAGACCCAGTACTTC
CSVERPQGKTQYF
>TRBJ2-2|.|.|TRBV5-1
TGCGCCAGCAGCTTGGCCCGGGACACCGGGGAGCTGTTTTTT
CASSLARDTGELFF
>TRBJ2-1|TRBD2|.|TRBV4-3
TGCGCCAGCAGCCAGATAACTAGCGGGGGGGCGTACAATGAGCAGTTCTTC
CASSQITSGGAYNEQFF
>TRBJ1-6|.|few|TRBV7-3
TGTGCCAGCAGCCTAAGTCAGAATTCACCCCTCCACTTT
CASSLSQNSPLHF
>TRBJ2-2|TRBD2|.|TRBV5-5
TGTGCCAGCAGCTACCCACGGGGCGGGGGGGCCTCCGGGGAGCTGTTTTTT
CASSYPRGGGASGELFF
>TRBJ1-1|TRBD1|.|TRBV5-1
TGCGCCAGCAGTCCCGGGACAGGGGCCCTGAGCACTGAAGCTTTCTTT
CASSPGTGALSTEAFF
>TRBJ1-1|TRBD1|.|TRBV18
TGTGCCAGCTCACCGCAGGGGACAGTAGGAGACACTGAAGCTTTCTTT
CASSPQGTVGDTEAFF
>TRBJ2-1|.|.|TRBV5-1
TGCGCCAGCAGCTTTGACGATTCCGGGGGCTCCTACAATGAGCAGTTCTTC
CASSFDDSGGSYNEQFF
>TRBJ1-1|.|many|TRBV19
TGTGCCAGTACCTCACAGGGCACTGAAGCTTTCTTT
CASTSQGTEAFF
>TRBJ2-5|.|.|TRBV5-8
TGTGCCAGCAGCTTGAAGCTGAGCCACGGAGAGACCCAGTACTTC
CASSLKLSHGETQYF
>TRBJ1-4|.|.|TRBV28
TGTGCCAGCAGTCCGACCTCACAGGTACAGGAAAAACTGTTTTTT
CASSPTSQVQEKLFF
>TRBJ2-2|TRBD1|many|TRBV6-6
TGTGCCAGCAGGGGATCGACAGGGACCGGGGAGCTGTTTTTT
CASRGSTGTGELFF
>TRBJ1-4|.|.|TRBV28
TGTGCCAGCAATTCCCCTACAACTAATGAAAAACTGTTTTTT
CASNSPTTNEKLFF
>TRBJ1-2|TRBD1|.|TRBV7-6
TGTGCCAGCAGCCCGGGACAGGGGAACTATGGCTACACCTTC
CASSPGQGNYGYTF
>TRBJ2-3|.|.|TRBV7-3
TGTGCCAGCAGCCTCCAGCGCCAAGATACGCAGTATTTT
CASSLQRQDTQYF
>TRBJ1-2|.|.|TRBV5-1
TGCGCCAGCAGCTTCTCCGGGACTGTCTTGTCCGACGACTATGGCTACACCTTC
CASSFSGTVLSDDYGYTF
>TRBJ2-5|TRBD2|.|TRBV2
TGTGCCGGGTCTAGCGGAAAAGAGACCCAGTACTTC
CAGSSGKETQYF
>TRBJ1-2|.|once|TRBV19
TGTGCCAGTAGTATAGTTTGGACAGCTACTTCTAACTATGGCTACACCTTC
CASSIVWTATSNYGYTF
>TRBJ1-5|.|.|TRBV7-2
TGTGCCAGCAGCTTAGTACCAGGGCGATATAGCAATCAGCCCCAGCATTTT
CASSLVPGRYSNQPQHF
>TRBJ2-7|TRBD1|.|TRBV30
TGTGCCTGGAGTGTTGGGACAGGACCTTACGAGCAGTACTTC
CAWSVGTGPYEQYF
>TRBJ1-2|.|.|TRBV5-1
TGCGCCAGCAGCTATGGGGGTCGGGGGGACTATGGCTACACCTTC
CASSYGGRGDYGYTF
>TRBJ2-3|TRBD2|.|TRBV5-6
TGTGCCAGCAGCTTGGTTGCGGGGGGGAATTCTTGGCAGTATTTT
CASSLVAGGNSWQYF